The source of this TCR beta chain is a study of early T cells in non-severe SARS-CoV-2 infection. Across the whole study: The input, bulk RNA from unsorted whole blood, was sequenced, and chains were unpaired.

Unique molecular identifiers (one per individual cDNA molecule) were attached. TCRdb reprocessed the 5' RACE reads with MiXCR, giving one entry per CDR3 protein. In the table there are roughly 56,000 distinct CDR3 sequences, about an eighth of which are singletons. This clonotype has a count of ten or more. Its antigen remains unidentified. Study-wide points: Comparison of clonotypes with VDJdb favored anti-spike CD8 responses while missing private and CD4 specificities.

The CDR3 loop spans 13 amino acids. Trimming took 7 bases from V and 7 from J, leaving 14 bases between them. The sequenced sample consisted of whole blood. The TCR originated in an adult who was a healthcare worker with PCR-confirmed SARS-CoV-2 infection or an uninfected control (not recorded which). The rearrangement uses TRBV12-3 or TRBV12-4 and TRBJ2-1; perhaps TRBD2 as D (5 bases). The DNA of the CDR3 is TGTGCCAGCACCTTACCAGTAGCGAATGAGCAGTTCTTC. This encodes CASTLPVANEQFF.